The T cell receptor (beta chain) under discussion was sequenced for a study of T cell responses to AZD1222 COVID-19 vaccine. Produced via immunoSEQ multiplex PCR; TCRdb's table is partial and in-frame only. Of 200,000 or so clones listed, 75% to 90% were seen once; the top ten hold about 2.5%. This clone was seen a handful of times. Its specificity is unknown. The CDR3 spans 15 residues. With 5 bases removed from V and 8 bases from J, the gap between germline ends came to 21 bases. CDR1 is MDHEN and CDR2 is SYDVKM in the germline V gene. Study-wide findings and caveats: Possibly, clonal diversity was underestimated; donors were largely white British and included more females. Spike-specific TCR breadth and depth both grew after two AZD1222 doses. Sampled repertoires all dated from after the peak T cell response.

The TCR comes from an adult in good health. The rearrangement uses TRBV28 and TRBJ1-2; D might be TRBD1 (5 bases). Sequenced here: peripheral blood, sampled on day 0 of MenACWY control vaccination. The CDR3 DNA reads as TGTGCCAGCAGTAAAGGGACCGCTCAATATTACGGCTACACCTTC. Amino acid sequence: CASSKGTAQYYGYTF.